Following are 2 T cell receptor beta chains from one sample sequenced in a study of blood T cells in healthy people across ages. For the second PCR, which ran for about 6 to 11 cycles, a sample-barcoded 5' primer and a J-beta primer mix were used. TCRdb called the 5' RACE reads again in MiXCR, with one record for every CDR3 protein. This repertoire shows about 800,000 distinct CDR3 sequences, around half found once; its top ten account for around 18%. Sequencing input: blood. The source is a man of 80 years or more in good health.

This clonotype was recorded a few times. The chain recombines TRBV25-1 with TRBJ2-7; TRBD1 aligns across 7 bases. The CDR3 length is 16 residues. The germline V gene encodes CDR1 MGHDK and CDR2 SYGVNS. V lost 2 bases, J lost 9 bases, and 16 bases stayed unmatched. The CDR3 loop is CASSEELGTVEKRQYF. CDR3 nucleotide sequence: TGTGCCAGCAGTGAAGAGCTAGGGACAGTAGAGAAACGGCAGTACTTC.

There are a few counts of this clonotype. This sequence joins TRBV7-2 and TRBJ2-3; D not certain. This CDR3 spans 12 amino acids. Germline CDR1 and CDR2: SGHTA and FQGNSA. Trimming took off 1 base at V and 11 bases at J, with 10 bases between the two ends. The CDR3 nucleotides are TGTGCCAGCAGCTTAGGTGGAGCACTGCAGTATTTT. Residues: CASSLGGALQYF.